A selection of T cell receptor beta chains follows, all from one sample in a study of cytomegalovirus exposure and HLA in healthy donors. The method was immunoSEQ multiplex PCR; TCRdb's version includes in-frame clones alone and lacks a portion of them. Of 200,000 or so clones in the sample, 75% to 85% were seen once. Sequencing was carried out using PBMCs. Source of these receptors: a woman aged 25 to 39 in good health and CMV-seropositive. Each CDR3 is given with its conserved first and last residue. Each record gives: V gene, CDR3 length, clone size, J gene, D gene, CDR3 DNA, CDR3 protein. The D gene is left open where the match is weak. Expanded clones are given a class, and other clones once, few, many or no size at all.

TRBV12-5	17	once	TRBJ1-1	.	TGTGCTAGTGGTTTGACCGAACAGGAACCCATGAACACTGAAGCTTTCTTT	CASGLTEQEPMNTEAFF
TRBV5-5	11	.	TRBJ2-1	.	TGTGCCAGCACGACAGGCAATGAGCAGTTCTTC	CASTTGNEQFF
TRBV5-8	11	.	TRBJ1-5	.	TGTGCCAGCAGCTTCGGGGGGCCCCAGCATTTT	CASSFGGPQHF
TRBV2	14	.	TRBJ2-1	.	TGTGCCAGCCAGGGTGGAAGCTCCTACAATGAGCAGTTCTTC	CASQGGSSYNEQFF
TRBV10-3	15	.	TRBJ1-4	TRBD1	TGTGCCATCAGTGAGTCGAGACAGGGGTTGGAAAAACTGTTTTTT	CAISESRQGLEKLFF
TRBV12-5	16	.	TRBJ2-1	.	TGTGCTAGTGGTTTGGAGACCTATCCGGGGAACAATGAGCAGTTCTTC	CASGLETYPGNNEQFF
TRBV11-2	19	once	TRBJ2-1	TRBD2	TGTGCCAGCAGCCGACTAGCGGGGTCTCTCAATTCCGCCTACAATGAGCAGTTCTTC	CASSRLAGSLNSAYNEQFF
TRBV27	13	few	TRBJ1-2	TRBD1	TGTGCCAGCAGCTGGAGGGGGCTAGGGGGCTACACCTTC	CASSWRGLGGYTF
TRBV7-6	16	.	TRBJ2-2	TRBD2	TGTGCCAGCAGCTTAGCCGGACTAGCGGGAAGTGGGGAGCTGTTTTTT	CASSLAGLAGSGELFF
TRBV9	16	.	TRBJ2-5	TRBD2	TGTGCCAGCAGCGCGGGACTAGCGGGAGGTTTGAAGACCCAGTACTTC	CASSAGLAGGLKTQYF
TRBV9	15	once	TRBJ1-2	.	TGTGCCAGCAGCATCAACGCGCAGGGTTTCTATGGCTACACCTTC	CASSINAQGFYGYTF
TRBV19	13	.	TRBJ2-1	TRBD2	TGTGCAGTAGGGAGCGGGAGTATAGATGAGCAGTTCTTC	CAVGSGSIDEQFF
TRBV27	15	.	TRBJ1-5	TRBD1	TGTGCCAGCAGTTTGGGGACAGGGGGCTTTCAGCCCCAGCATTTT	CASSLGTGGFQPQHF
TRBV6-1	12	.	TRBJ2-7	TRBD1	TGTGCCACCGGGACAGGGTTTGGGGAGCAGTACTTC	CATGTGFGEQYF
TRBV10-2	14	.	TRBJ2-7	TRBD1	TGCGCCAGCAGTGGGGACAGGCGAGACTACGAGCAGTACTTC	CASSGDRRDYEQYF
TRBV28	15	.	TRBJ2-7	TRBD2	TGTGCCAGCAGTCGGACTAGCGGGCCCTCCTACGAGCAGTACTTC	CASSRTSGPSYEQYF
TRBV7-7	16	.	TRBJ2-1	TRBD2	TGTGCTAGCAGTTCTGGGACTAGCGGTAATCACAATGAGCAGTTCTTC	CASSSGTSGNHNEQFF
TRBV5-6	16	once	TRBJ2-3	TRBD2	TGTGCCAGCAGCTTGGCCGGACTAGCGCGCACAGATACGCAGTATTTT	CASSLAGLARTDTQYF